The source of this TCR beta chain is a study of cytomegalovirus exposure and HLA in healthy donors (dated by TCRdb to the late 2010s). About the study as a whole: An earlier analysis of roughly 500 of the donors reported more than 250 Gb of sequence data and some 120 million unique TCR beta sequences from about 179 million T cells. Roughly 320 gigabases of sequencing data and roughly 80 million unique TCR sequences made up an early release that covered about 640 HLA-typed donors. The genetic ancestry cluster associated with self-reported Caucasian donors included around 76% of the 300 to 450 genotyped donors. The study aimed to test whether signatures of past pathogen exposure could be identified by cataloging public T cell receptors. Using immunosequencing, the study profiled T cell repertoires from around 680 subjects and related those repertoires to cytomegalovirus serostatus. A separate validation cohort of roughly 110 different subjects was used in addition to the roughly 620-subject first cohort. To predict cytomegalovirus infection status, the study combined high-throughput TCR immunosequencing, statistical association of individual TCRs with disease status, and machine learning. To study patterns of TCR occurrence, a later analysis re-analyzed previously published TCR beta repertoires from 700 or so donors and added high-resolution HLA genotyping. The later analysis used no new phenotypic data to find candidate immune exposures, relying instead on TCR beta sequences and their occurrence across donors. An earlier analysis of about 620 of the donors applied high-throughput TCR beta sequencing to assess whether each TCR beta V gene segment acted as functional or pseudogenic. Alongside the repertoire data, information on donor age, sex, ethnicity and CMV serostatus was compiled. A later genetic analysis used genome-wide SNP genotypes for about 65% of the 666 donors, treating that subset as a discovery cohort. All discovery cohort repertoires had been generated on a single sequencing platform. HLA typing included class I and class II loci at four-digit resolution. Typing coverage differed by locus: A, B, C, DRB1 and DQB1 were typed in roughly 629-640 donors, DQA1 in about 550, DPA1 in over 600, and DPB1 in just under 480. Four or five DR-DQ haplotypes were handled as single units for association and clustering, since linkage in the cohort was strong. Across roughly 420 genotyped donors of the cohort, an average of roughly 250,000 unique TCR beta nucleotide sequences per donor were sequenced, and 15% to 20% of those sequences were non-productive. Summary of the overall study and its limitations: In a later analysis, HLA-associated TCR beta chains showed more clonal expansion and lower generation probabilities than non-associated chains that were equally common. CMV serostatus was the only immune exposure information available for the cohort. The 87-base-pair reads could not distinguish some IMGT-functional V segments, including TRBV6-2 and TRBV6-3, so those segments were excluded. Specific HLA alleles were associated with more than 15,000 TCR beta sequences at a false discovery rate of 0.05 in a later analysis. A further reported finding was that TCR beta sequences accurately predicted the HLA-A and HLA-B alleles for most subjects in the first cohort. Several of the top co-occurrence clusters appeared to be linked to parvovirus B19, influenza, CMV and Epstein-Barr virus, according to a later analysis. When HLA alleles, especially DR and DQ, strongly co-occurred, attributing TCR associations to individual alleles was difficult. This cohort had only TCR beta chains sequenced, and the lack of alpha or paired-chain data limited which features could be detected. Three of the identified cytomegalovirus-associated TCR beta chains were confirmed in vitro to be specific for cytomegalovirus antigens. Because HLA typing was missing for some donors at each locus, association tests included only the typed subset. A cluster of highly shared sequence variants was judged likely to be a technical artifact of the sequencing pipeline. Compared with the approximately 710-donor mean, donors in an Asian-associated ancestry cluster had fewer N-insertions in productive TCRs, according to a later genetic analysis. Correlated functional status among segregating V segments might reflect linkage disequilibrium, but an unknown experimental factor could not be ruled out. A later analysis found that TCR association rates varied across HLA loci, with DRB1 alleles showing the most associated TCRs and HLA-C alleles the fewest. The study gave a list of under 200 TCR beta chains associated with cytomegalovirus. The authors suggested that the approach could potentially be generalized to other disease states and immunological phenotypes. The presence/absence analyses assumed that sequencing depth was roughly uniform across donors, and that assumption may not be true. Because counts were too low, about 18 rarely observed V segments, including chromosome 9 orphons, were excluded from the earlier analysis of under 650 of the donors. Most CMV-associated TCR beta chains appeared to be HLA-restricted in a later analysis, and the HLA associations seemed to be driven largely by CMV exposure. The classifier was reported to diagnose cytomegalovirus status with high specificity and sensitivity in both the original cohort and the validation cohort. Most TCR sequences were observed very rarely across donors, whereas some public TCRs were present in many individuals. Broadly in line with IMGT annotations, most TCR beta V segments showed up in productive rearrangements about 87% or about 30% of the time in an earlier analysis of around 600 of the donors. V-gene and J-gene trimming of TCR beta chains was associated with a missense DCLRE1C variant in a later genetic analysis, and the association was replicated in an independent cohort.

The receptor library was made with the immunoSEQ multiplex PCR assay. For the multiplex PCR, a mixture combining 60 forward primers for TCR Vbeta segments and 13 reverse primers for TCR Jbeta segments was used. Amplification of the CDR3 region of rearranged TCR beta genes was performed with a multiplex PCR assay on genomic DNA. The amplified TCR beta libraries were sequenced on the Illumina HiSeq System as 87-base-pair reads. The authors processed their data as follows. In a later analysis, some 80 million unique TCR beta chains were counted across the 666 repertoires, and approximately 11 million of these chains were shared by at least two donors. Raw reads were error-corrected and collapsed into unique sequences with a nearest-neighbor algorithm that merged closely related sequences to remove PCR and sequencing errors. V, D and J gene segments were assigned by aligning CDR3 sequences to IMGT reference sequences. For a sequence to be retained, a match of at least six nucleotides was required to both a V gene segment and a J gene segment. A rearrangement was called productive if the CDR3 had no stop codons and remained in frame with V and J, and every other rearrangement was called non-productive. CDR3 was defined according to IMGT convention as the region running from the second conserved V-encoded cysteine to the conserved J-encoded phenylalanine. In an earlier analysis of approximately 500 of the donors, sequences lacking an unambiguous match to a single V gene segment were excluded. In an earlier analysis of approximately 590 of the donors, a V segment was called functional when productive rearrangements were above 56.7%, and segregating when the standard deviation between donors exceeded 5%. A statistical classification framework was developed to diagnose cytomegalovirus status using the catalog of TCR beta chain sequences. V and J gene assignment, in a later analysis, came from comparing TCR nucleotide sequences with IMGT/GENE-DB human TR gene sequences. The TCRdist pipeline was used in a later analysis to assign CDR3 sequences and most-parsimonious VDJ recombination scenarios. In a later analysis, every TCR beta chain was defined by the combination of its CDR3 amino acid sequence and its V-gene family, and reads without a unique V-gene family were dropped. A later analysis removed 592 highly shared, low-generation-probability nucleotide sequences to deal with suspected cross-contamination and a sequencing artifact. In a later analysis, a clonal expansion index for each public chain was calculated from normalized within-repertoire ranks of inferred template counts. In a later analysis, generation probabilities were computed using a VDJ recombination model fitted to out-of-frame rearrangements, and the results were checked against IGoR. In a later analysis, hypergeometric tests were used to score TCR-TCR, TCR-HLA and TCR-CMV co-occurrence, with a repertoire-size bias correction applied to TCR pairs. A later analysis estimated false discovery rates by permuting HLA or CMV assignments 20 times. In a later analysis, co-occurring TCRs were grouped with DBSCAN, and TCRdist sequence similarity was added when clustering was performed within HLA-allele-positive subsets. Co-occurrence clustering excluded repertoires with fewer than 30,000 or more than 120,000 public chains, plus five with anomalous nucleotide sharing. Sourced from immuneACCESS, this table was stored by TCRdb with only in-frame sequences that have V and J called. A share of the clones is absent; for the studies checked, an unresolved V gene accounts for under half, and the remainder has no known explanation. V, J and clone size are those of that table, while D and trimming were read from the DNA. This sample is represented by approximately 200,000 clones; 70% to 80% of them were singletons. Clones ranked in the top ten supply around 0.2% of the sample.

As for this clone: Its antigen target is currently unknown. No per-base quality is available; no much larger clone lies one base away.

In total, more than 500 healthy bone marrow donors made up the cohort. At the time of sampling, every cohort member was nominally healthy, though immune exposures that went unrecorded were likely present. The donor tested CMV seronegative, placing the donor among the 300 to 450 seronegative members of the cohort. A peripheral blood sample was provided by each donor, and peripheral blood mononuclear cells were used for TCR beta sequencing. The Qiagen DNeasy Blood Extraction Kit was used to extract genomic DNA from the blood cell samples. Based on the germline V gene, the CDR1 and CDR2 sequences are SGDLS and YYNGEE. From cysteine to phenylalanine, the CDR3 is 12 amino acids long. The only DNA kept is the CDR3, 36 bases in frame from the first base. Ends trimmed: V by 4 bases, J by 5 bases; bases unmatched to a gene: 2.

Sequencing was done on a sample of PBMCs. The sequence was obtained from a girl between 2 and 10 years old in good health and CMV-seronegative. The chain uses TRBV9 and TRBJ1-1, and 7 junctional nucleotides match TRBD1. CDR3 sequence: CASSKTGTEAFF. At the DNA level, the sequence is TGTGCCAGCAGCAAGACAGGGACTGAAGCTTTCTTT. With all but the CDR3 taken from the reference TRBV9 and TRBJ1-1 genes, the full variable domain is: DSGVTQTPKHLITATGQRVTLRCSPRSGDLSVYWYQQSLDQGLQFLIQYYNGEERAKGNILERFSAQQFPDLHSELNLSSLELGDSALYFCASSKTGTEAFFGQGTRLTVV.